This TCR beta chain was sequenced for a study of cytomegalovirus exposure and HLA in healthy donors. Use of 60 Vbeta and 13 Jbeta primers characterized the PCR. The repertoire was sequenced with immunoSEQ multiplex PCR; TCRdb's copy has only in-frame clones and lacks some. The data show about 120,000 clones, roughly 78% seen once. This clone appeared a single time. V lost 7 bases and J 6 bases, leaving 19 bases between the germline ends. CDR1 and CDR2 from the germline V gene are LNHDA and SQIVND (reference sequence). CDR3 length equals 15 residues. The chain is built from TRBV19 and TRBJ1-3; D remains ambiguous. The receptor's source is a man aged 25 to 40 in good health and CMV-seronegative. Sample: PBMCs. The chain's CDR3 is CASTPGSSSENTIYF. The DNA for the CDR3 is TGTGCCAGTACCCCCGGGTCCAGTTCCGAAAACACCATATATTTT. The complete variable domain, with remaining parts taken from reference TRBV19 and TRBJ1-3, reads DGGITQSPKYLFRKEGQNVTLSCEQNLNHDAMYWYRQDPGQGLRLIYYSQIVNDFQKGDIAEGYSVSREKKESFPLTVTSAQKNPTAFYLCASTPGSSSENTIYFGEGSWLTVV.